Here is one T cell receptor (beta chain) with its context. The PCR had 60 Vbeta and 13 Jbeta primers. Profiling relied on immunoSEQ multiplex PCR, and the TCRdb table lists in-frame clones only, not all of them. The table lists approximately 120,000 clones, 65% to 80% of them singletons. The germline V and J ends were trimmed by 5 bases and 5 bases, with 19 bases remaining between them. Germline assignment: CDR1 SNHLY and CDR2 FYNNEI. The CDR3 totals 16 residues. This record belongs to a study of cytomegalovirus exposure and HLA in healthy donors. The receptor was derived from a middle-aged woman in good health and CMV-seropositive. This rearrangement joins TRBV2 to TRBJ1-5; D uncertain. Sequenced: PBMCs. CDR3 region: CASSPREPGWDQPQHF. The DNA for the CDR3 is TGTGCCAGCAGTCCCCGTGAGCCGGGGTGGGATCAGCCCCAGCATTTT.